The present TCR beta chain was sequenced within a study of Ad26.COV2.S vaccination and SARS-CoV-2 variants (dated by TCRdb to the early 2020s). Regarding the complete study: Donors in the vaccine arm were drawn from COV1001, a phase I-IIa trial of Ad26.COV2.S in healthy adults that was multicentre, randomized, double-blind and placebo-controlled. Ad26.COV2.S was administered intramuscularly at 5 x 10^10 or 1 x 10^11 viral particles, either as a single shot or as two shots given 56 days apart. TCRbeta repertoire sequencing served as the tool for gauging how specific and how broad the SARS-CoV-2-reactive T cell receptors were following Ad26.COV2.S vaccination. The TCR-sequenced set comprised approximately 32 samples: approximately 20 Ad26.COV2.S vaccine recipients, 5 placebo recipients and 8 SARS-CoV-2 convalescent individuals. Trial participants were randomized into five groups of five, in which low-dose or high-dose Ad26.COV2.S was given once or twice, or placebo was given on both occasions. Investigators remained blinded to trial group allocation during experiments and outcome assessment. Overall results and qualifications from the work: Vaccine and placebo recipients had comparable non-spike TCR breadth, which fits with the vaccine containing only spike. After vaccination, substantial breadth of spike-specific CD8+ and CD4+ T cell responses was reported. The study lacked the statistical power to compare responses across vaccine doses or regimens. The authors noted that total T cell responses may have been underestimated by the TCR breadth and depth analyses. Ad26.COV2.S recipients had higher spike-specific TCR breadth than placebo recipients (P = 0.0014).

The count of this clone is one. No cognate antigen has been identified for it. No much larger clonotype is one base removed from it; base qualities were not supplied. What this sample's treatment or condition label stands for: roughly 19 received Ad26.COV2.S at low or high dose, single or two shots; 5 received placebo; per-sample allocation not given. For vaccine and placebo recipients, the sequenced repertoires came from samples collected on day 63 after the first injection. Cohort 1b enrolled about 25 adults aged 18-55 years at a single site in Boston, USA, between 29 July and 7 August 2020. Ad26.COV2.S was a replication-incompetent adenovirus type 26 vector expressing a prefusion-stabilized SARS-CoV-2 spike protein from the original Wuhan strain. The CDR3 holds 19 amino acids from the cysteine to the phenylalanine. Only CDR3 DNA is held: 57 bases, read in frame from base 1. The V end gives up 4 bases and the J end 0 bases, leaving 11 bases in the junction not matched to a gene. CDR1 and CDR2 were assigned from the germline V gene as SGHRS and YFSETQ.

The immunoSEQ Assay was used to sequence TCRbeta CDR3 regions. After extraction, genomic DNA underwent amplification by bias-controlled multiplex PCR, followed by high-throughput sequencing. On the study's bioinformatics: Collapsing and filtering of sequences were performed to quantify the absolute abundance of each unique TCRbeta CDR3 region. Usable DNA was measured by amplifying reference genes present in all nucleated cells, and TCRbeta template counts were normalized to that usable DNA to estimate T cell fraction. Repertoire TCRs were annotated as SARS-CoV-2-specific when V gene, CDR3 amino acid sequence and J gene were exactly matched to a known reactive TCR set. The reference SARS-CoV-2 TCR set came from MIRA and was filtered for enrichment in COVID-19-positive ImmuneCODE repertoires, removing public or cross-reactive TCRs. Drawing on the MIRA antigens, annotated TCRs were analysed further at the level of specific ORF or position within ORF. Breadth was defined as the number of annotated unique rearrangements divided by the total number of unique productive rearrangements, and depth was defined as the summed frequency of the annotated unique rearrangements. Group comparisons of TCR breadth used two-sided Wilcoxon rank-sum tests. In its TCRdb copy, this immuneACCESS table keeps in-frame sequences only and misses some clones. Where compared with another copy, unresolved V genes explain less than half of these, and the others have no known cause. The V and J calls and clone size were taken over from that table, and D and trimming were inferred from the DNA. Counted in this sample were about 350,000 clones; about 89% of them appeared once. Around 5.3% of the sample goes to the ten largest clones.

This receptor was obtained from a person between 18 and 59 years old who received the Ad26.COV2.S COVID-19 vaccine or a placebo. The chain is made from TRBV5-1 and TRBJ2-6; the junction holds 9 bases that match TRBD1. The specimen comprised peripheral blood, sampled in a trial of Ad26.COV2.S vaccine versus placebo. The CDR3 amino acid sequence is: CASSPGLGQGVSGANVLTF. The nucleotides read TGCGCCAGCAGCCCGGGACTGGGACAGGGAGTCTCTGGGGCCAACGTCCTGACTTTC.